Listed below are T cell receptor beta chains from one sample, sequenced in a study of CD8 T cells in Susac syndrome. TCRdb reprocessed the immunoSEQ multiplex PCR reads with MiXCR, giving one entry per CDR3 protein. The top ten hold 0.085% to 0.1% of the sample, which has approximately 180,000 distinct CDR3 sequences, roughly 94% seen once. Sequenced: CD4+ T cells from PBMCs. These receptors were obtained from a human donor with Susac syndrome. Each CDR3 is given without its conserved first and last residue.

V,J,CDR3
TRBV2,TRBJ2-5,ATRREYQETQY
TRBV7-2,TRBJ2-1,ASSLAAPYNEQF
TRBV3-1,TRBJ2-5,ASSQINQETQY
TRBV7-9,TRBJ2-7,ASSTSRLAYEQY
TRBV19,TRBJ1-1,ASSIAAEAF
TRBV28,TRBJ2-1,ASSAPPTHEQF
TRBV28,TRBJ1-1,ASGNPGQGNTEAF
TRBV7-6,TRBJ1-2,ASSLSHSRSYT
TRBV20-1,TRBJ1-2,SASPGSAYGYT
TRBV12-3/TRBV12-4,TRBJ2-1,ASSLDPWKLAGTRSYNEQF
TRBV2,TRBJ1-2,ASSVGGLGSYGYT
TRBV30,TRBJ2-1,ARSGGNEQF
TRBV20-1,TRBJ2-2,SATGTGGTGELF
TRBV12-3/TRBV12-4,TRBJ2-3,ASTTRAGVFPDTQY
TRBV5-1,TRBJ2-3,ASSPTQGAVDTQY
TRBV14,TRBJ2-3,ASSQDLSGGARDTQY
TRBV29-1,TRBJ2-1,SVEDRTAYRDEQF
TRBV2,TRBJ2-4,ASSATGVVNIQY
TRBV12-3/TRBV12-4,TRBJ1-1,ASIGTGNTEAF
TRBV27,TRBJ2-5,ASSSGTYQETQY
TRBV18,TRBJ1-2,ASSDGGAGYT
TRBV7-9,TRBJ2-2,ASSLRGRSTGELF
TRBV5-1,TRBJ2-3,ASRSGASADTQY
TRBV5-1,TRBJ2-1,ASSYTGSSYNEQF
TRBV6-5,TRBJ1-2,ASSSVRGSWYT
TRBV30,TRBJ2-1,AWSRRDNEQF
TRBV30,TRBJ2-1,AAQTLSGGAYEQF
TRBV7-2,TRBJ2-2,ASSFSGDTGELF
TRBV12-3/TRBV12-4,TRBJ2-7,ASSWGTEGEQY
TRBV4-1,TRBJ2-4,ASSQGGKNIQY
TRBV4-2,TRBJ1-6,ASSQPQGAGVLAPLH